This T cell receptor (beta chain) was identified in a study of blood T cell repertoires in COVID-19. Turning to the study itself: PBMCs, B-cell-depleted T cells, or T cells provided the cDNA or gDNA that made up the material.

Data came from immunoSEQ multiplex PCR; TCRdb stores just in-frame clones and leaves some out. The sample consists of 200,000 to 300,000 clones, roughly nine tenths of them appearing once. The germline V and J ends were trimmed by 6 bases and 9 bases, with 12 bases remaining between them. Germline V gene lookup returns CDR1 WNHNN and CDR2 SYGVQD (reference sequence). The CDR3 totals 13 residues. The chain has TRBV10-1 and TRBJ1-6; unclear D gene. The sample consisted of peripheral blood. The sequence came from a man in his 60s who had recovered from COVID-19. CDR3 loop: CASSGELISPLHF. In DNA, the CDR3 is TGCGCCAGCAGCGGGGAGCTAATTTCACCCCTCCACTTT.